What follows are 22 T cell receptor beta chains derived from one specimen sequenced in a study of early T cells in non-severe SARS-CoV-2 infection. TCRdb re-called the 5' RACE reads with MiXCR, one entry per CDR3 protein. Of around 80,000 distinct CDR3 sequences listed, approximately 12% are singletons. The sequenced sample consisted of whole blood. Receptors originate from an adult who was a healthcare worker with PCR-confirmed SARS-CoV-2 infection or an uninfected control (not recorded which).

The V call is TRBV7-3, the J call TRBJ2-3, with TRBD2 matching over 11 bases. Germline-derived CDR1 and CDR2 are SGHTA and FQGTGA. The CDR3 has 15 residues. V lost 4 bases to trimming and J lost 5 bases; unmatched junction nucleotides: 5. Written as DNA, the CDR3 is TGTGCCAGCAGCTCAGTAGCGGGAGGGGGAGATACGCAGTATTTT. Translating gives CASSSVAGGGDTQYF.

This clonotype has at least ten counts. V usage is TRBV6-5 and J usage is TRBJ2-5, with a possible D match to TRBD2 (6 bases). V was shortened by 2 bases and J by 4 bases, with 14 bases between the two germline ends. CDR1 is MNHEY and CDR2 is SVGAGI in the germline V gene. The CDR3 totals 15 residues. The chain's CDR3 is CASSYTGGILETQYF. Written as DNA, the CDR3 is TGTGCCAGCAGTTACACCGGAGGGATATTAGAGACCCAGTACTTC.

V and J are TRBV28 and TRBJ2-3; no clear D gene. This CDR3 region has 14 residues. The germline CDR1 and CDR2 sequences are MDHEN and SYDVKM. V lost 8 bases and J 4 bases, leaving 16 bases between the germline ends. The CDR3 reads CASGANVVPDTQYF. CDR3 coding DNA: TGTGCCAGCGGAGCGAACGTCGTACCAGATACGCAGTATTTT. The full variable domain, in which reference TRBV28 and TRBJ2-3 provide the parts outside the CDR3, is DVKVTQSSRYLVKRTGEKVFLECVQDMDHENMFWYRQDPGLGLRLIYFSYDVKMKEKGDIPEGYSVSREKKERFSLILESASTNQTSMYLCASGANVVPDTQYFGPGTRLTVL.

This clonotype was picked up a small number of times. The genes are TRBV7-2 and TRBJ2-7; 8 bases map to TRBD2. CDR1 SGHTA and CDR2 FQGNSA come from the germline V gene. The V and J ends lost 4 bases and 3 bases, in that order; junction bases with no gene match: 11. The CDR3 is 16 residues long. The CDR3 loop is CASSWRGASFSYEQYF. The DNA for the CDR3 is TGTGCCAGCAGCTGGCGGGGGGCGTCTTTTAGCTACGAGCAGTACTTC. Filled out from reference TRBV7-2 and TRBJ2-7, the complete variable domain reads GAGVSQSPSNKVTEKGKDVELRCDPISGHTALYWYRQSLGQGLEFLIYFQGNSAPDKSGLPSDRFSAERTGGSVSTLTIQRTQQEDSAVYLCASSWRGASFSYEQYFGPGTRLTVT.

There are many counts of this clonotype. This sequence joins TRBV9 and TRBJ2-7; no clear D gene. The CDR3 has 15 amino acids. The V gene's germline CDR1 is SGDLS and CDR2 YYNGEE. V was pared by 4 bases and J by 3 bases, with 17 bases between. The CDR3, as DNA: TGTGCCAGCAGCCTCAGAGGTGGGTCCAACTACGAGCAGTACTTC. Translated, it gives CASSLRGGSNYEQYF.

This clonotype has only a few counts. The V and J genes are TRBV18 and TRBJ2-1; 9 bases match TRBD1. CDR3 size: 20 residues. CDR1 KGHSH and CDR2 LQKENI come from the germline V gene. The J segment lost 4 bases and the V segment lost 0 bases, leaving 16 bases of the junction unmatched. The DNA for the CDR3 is TGTGCCAGCTCACCACCGGGACAGGGCATCGGTGCGGGACCTTACAATGAGCAGTTCTTC. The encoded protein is CASSPPGQGIGAGPYNEQFF.

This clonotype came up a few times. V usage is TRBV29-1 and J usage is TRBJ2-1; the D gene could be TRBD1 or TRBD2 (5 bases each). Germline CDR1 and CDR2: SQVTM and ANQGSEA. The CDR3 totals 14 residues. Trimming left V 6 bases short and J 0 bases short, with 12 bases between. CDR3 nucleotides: TGCAGCGTGCTCGGGACCCGCTCCTACAATGAGCAGTTCTTC. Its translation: CSVLGTRSYNEQFF.

The chain's CDR3 is CASSFSSGRYNEQFF. In DNA, the CDR3 is TGCGCCAGCAGCTTTTCTAGCGGAAGGTACAATGAGCAGTTCTTC. This chain uses TRBV5-1 with TRBJ2-1, with 7 bases aligning to TRBD2. Germline CDR1 SGHRS, CDR2 YFSETQ. Trimming at V came to 2 bases and at J to 4 bases, leaving 6 bases not matched to a gene. The CDR3 covers 15 residues.

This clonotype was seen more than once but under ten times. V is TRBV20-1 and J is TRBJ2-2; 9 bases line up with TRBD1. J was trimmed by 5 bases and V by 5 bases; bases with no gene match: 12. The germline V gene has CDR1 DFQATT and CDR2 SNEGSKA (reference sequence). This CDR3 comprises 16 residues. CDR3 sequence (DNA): TGCAGTGCTCTAGATCCGGGACAGGGCCGGACCGGGGAGCTGTTTTTT. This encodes CSALDPGQGRTGELFF.

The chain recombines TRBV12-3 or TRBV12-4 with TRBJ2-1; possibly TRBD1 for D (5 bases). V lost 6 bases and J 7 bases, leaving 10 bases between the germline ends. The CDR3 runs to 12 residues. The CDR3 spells CASSTAGNEQFF. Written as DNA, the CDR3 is TGTGCCAGCAGCACCGCAGGGAATGAGCAGTTCTTC.

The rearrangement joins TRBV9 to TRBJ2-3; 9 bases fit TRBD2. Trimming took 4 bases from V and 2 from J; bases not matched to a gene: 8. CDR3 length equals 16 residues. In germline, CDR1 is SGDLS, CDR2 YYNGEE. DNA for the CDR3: TGTGCCAGCAGCCTTGGCCTAGCGGGATCCACAGATACGCAGTATTTT. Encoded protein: CASSLGLAGSTDTQYF.

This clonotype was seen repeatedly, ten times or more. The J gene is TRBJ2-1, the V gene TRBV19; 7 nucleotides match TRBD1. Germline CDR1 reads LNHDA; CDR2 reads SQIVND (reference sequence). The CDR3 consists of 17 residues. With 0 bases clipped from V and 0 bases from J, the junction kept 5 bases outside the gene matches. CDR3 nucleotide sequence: TGTGCCAGTAGTATAGATGACAGGGCCGTCTCCTACAATGAGCAGTTCTTC. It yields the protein CASSIDDRAVSYNEQFF.

The CDR3: CASKAGTTGDEQFF. CDR3 sequence (DNA): TGTGCCAGCAAGGCTGGGACGACAGGCGATGAGCAGTTCTTC. The chain combines TRBV2 with TRBJ2-1; D is perhaps TRBD1 (6 bases). Looked up from germline, CDR1 is SNHLY and CDR2 is FYNNEI. V lost 7 bases to trimming and J lost 8 bases, with 18 bases between them. The CDR3 is 14 amino acids.

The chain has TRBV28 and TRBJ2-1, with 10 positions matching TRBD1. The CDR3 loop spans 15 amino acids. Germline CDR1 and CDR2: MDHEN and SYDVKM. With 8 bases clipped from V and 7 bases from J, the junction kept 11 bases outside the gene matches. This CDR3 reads CASLEGGQGVNEQFF. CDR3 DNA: TGTGCCAGCCTCGAGGGAGGACAGGGGGTGAATGAGCAGTTCTTC.

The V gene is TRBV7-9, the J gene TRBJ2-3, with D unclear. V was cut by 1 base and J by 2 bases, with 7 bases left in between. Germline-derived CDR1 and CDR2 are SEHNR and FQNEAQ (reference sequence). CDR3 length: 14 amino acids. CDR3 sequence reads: CASSLDQLTDTQYF. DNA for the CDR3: TGTGCCAGCAGCTTAGATCAGCTCACAGATACGCAGTATTTT.

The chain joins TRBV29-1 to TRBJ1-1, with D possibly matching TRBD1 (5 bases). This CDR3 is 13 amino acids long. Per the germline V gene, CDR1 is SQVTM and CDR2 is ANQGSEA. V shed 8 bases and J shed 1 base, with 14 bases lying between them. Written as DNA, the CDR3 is TGCAGCTCCCAAGGAGGGGCGAACACTGAAGCTTTCTTT. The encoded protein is CSSQGGANTEAFF.

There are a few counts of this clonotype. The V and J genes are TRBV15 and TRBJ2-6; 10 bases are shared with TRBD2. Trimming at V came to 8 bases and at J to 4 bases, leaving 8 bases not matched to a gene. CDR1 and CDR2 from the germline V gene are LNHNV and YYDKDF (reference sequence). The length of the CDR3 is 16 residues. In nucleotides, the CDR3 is TGTGCCACCCGGACTAGCGGAAAAGGAGGGGCCAACGTCCTGACTTTC. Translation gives CATRTSGKGGANVLTF.

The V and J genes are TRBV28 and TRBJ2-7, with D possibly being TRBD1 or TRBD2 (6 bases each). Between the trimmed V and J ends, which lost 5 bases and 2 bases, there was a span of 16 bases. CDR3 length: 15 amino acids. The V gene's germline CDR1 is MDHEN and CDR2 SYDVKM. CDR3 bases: TGTGCCAGCAGTCTCCTAGGGGGGTCAACCTACGAGCAGTACTTC. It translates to CASSLLGGSTYEQYF.

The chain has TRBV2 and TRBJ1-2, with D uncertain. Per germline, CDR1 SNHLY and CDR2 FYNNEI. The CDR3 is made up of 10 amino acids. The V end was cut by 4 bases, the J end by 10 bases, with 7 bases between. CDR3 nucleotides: TGTGCCAGCAGTGCCGGCGACTACACCTTC. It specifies CASSAGDYTF.

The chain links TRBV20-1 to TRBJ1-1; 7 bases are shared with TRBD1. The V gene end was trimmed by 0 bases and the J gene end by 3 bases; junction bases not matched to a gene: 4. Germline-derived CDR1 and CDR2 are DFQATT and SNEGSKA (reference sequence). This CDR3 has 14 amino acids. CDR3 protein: CSARDQGGDTEAFF. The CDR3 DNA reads TGCAGTGCTAGAGACCAGGGGGGGGACACTGAAGCTTTCTTT.

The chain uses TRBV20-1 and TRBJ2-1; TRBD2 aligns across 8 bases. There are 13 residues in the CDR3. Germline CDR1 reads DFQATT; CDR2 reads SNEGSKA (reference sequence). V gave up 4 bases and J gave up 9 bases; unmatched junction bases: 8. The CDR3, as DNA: TGCAGTGCTAAAGGCAGCGGGAGTGGTGAGCAGTTCTTC. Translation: CSAKGSGSGEQFF.

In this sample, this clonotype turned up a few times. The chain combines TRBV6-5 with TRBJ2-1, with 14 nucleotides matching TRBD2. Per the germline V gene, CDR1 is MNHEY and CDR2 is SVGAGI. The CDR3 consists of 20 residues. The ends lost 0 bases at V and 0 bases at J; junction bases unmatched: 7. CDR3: CASSYSTGLAGVFSYNEQFF. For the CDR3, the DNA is TGTGCCAGCAGTTACTCGACGGGACTAGCGGGAGTTTTCTCCTACAATGAGCAGTTCTTC.